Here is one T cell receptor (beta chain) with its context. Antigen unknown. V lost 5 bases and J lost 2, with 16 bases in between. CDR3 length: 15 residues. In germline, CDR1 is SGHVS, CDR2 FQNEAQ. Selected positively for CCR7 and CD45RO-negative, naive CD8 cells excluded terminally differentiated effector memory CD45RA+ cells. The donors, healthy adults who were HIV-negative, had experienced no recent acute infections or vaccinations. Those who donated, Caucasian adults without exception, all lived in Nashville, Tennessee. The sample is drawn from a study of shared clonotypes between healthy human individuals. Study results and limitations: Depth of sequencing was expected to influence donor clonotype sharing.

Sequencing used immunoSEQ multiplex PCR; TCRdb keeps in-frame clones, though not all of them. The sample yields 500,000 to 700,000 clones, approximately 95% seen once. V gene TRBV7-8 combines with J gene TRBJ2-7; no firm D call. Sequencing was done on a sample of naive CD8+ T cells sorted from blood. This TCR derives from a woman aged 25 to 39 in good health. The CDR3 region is CASSASQDLTYEQYF. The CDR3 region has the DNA TGTGCCAGCAGCGCGTCCCAGGACCTCACCTACGAGCAGTACTTC. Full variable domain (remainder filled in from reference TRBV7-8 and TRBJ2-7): GAGVSQSPRYKVAKRGQDVALRCDPISGHVSLFWYQQALGQGPEFLTYFQNEAQLDKSGLPSDRFFAERPEGSVSTLKIQRTQQEDSAVYLCASSASQDLTYEQYFGPGTRLTVT.